The 8 T cell receptor beta chains in this list originate from one sample, sequenced in a study of blood T cell repertoires in COVID-19 (dated by TCRdb to 2018 to 2020). Library preparation used the immunoSEQ multiplex PCR assay. Sourced from immuneACCESS, this table was stored by TCRdb with only in-frame sequences that have V and J called. A share of the clones is absent; for the studies checked, an unresolved V gene accounts for under half, and the remainder has no known explanation. The sample data list under 200,000 clones, and 60% to 85% of these were observed just once. 8.1% of the sample comes from the top ten. Sequencing was done on a sample of peripheral blood. These receptor sequences come from a woman aged 60-75 years with COVID-19, enrolled during active disease.

CDR3 nucleotides: TGTGCCAGTAGTGAGGGAGGCCGACAAGAGACCCAGTACTTC. It is translated as CASSEGGRQETQYF. This sequence joins TRBV19 and TRBJ2-5, with a weak D call TRBD2 (6 bases). Germline CDR1 reads LNHDA; CDR2 reads SQIVND (reference sequence). V lost 5 bases and J lost 2, with 12 bases in between. The CDR3 extends over 14 amino acids.

A single count supports this clone. The chain couples TRBV14 to TRBJ2-7, with 15 bases aligning to TRBD2. The CDR3 sequence is 17 residues long. CDR1 is SGHDN, CDR2 FVKESK, per germline. V was clipped by 2 bases and J by 3 bases; unmatched bases: 5. CDR3 loop: CASSQPMGLAGGYEQYF. The CDR3 DNA is TGTGCCAGCAGCCAACCCATGGGACTAGCGGGAGGCTACGAGCAGTACTTC.

The chain combines TRBV30 with TRBJ2-7, with TRBD1 as a possible D gene (6 bases). The CDR3 loop spans 14 amino acids. Germline CDR1 and CDR2: GTSNPN and SVGIG (reference sequence). Trimming took off 3 bases at V and 2 bases at J, with 14 bases between the two ends. The CDR3 DNA reads as TGTGCCTGGAGATCAGGGACACCTGCCTACGAGCAGTACGTC. Translated, it gives CAWRSGTPAYEQYV.

The chain recombines TRBV6-1 with TRBJ2-3; D is possibly TRBD2 (5 bases). Trimming took 3 bases from V and 3 from J, leaving 16 bases between them. The CDR3 runs to 16 residues. The germline V gene has CDR1 MNHNS and CDR2 SASEGT. CDR3 in amino acids: CASSEDPPGGTDTQYF. DNA for the CDR3: TGTGCCAGCAGTGAGGACCCTCCGGGCGGGACAGATACGCAGTATTTT.

Points on this clone: Other DNA sequences within the sample encode an identical CDR3. V and J are TRBV5-1 and TRBJ1-2; the D is unclear. The CDR3 extends over 15 amino acids. Trimming removed 4 bases from V and 2 bases from J, with 15 bases in between. CDR1 and CDR2 from the germline V gene are SGHRS and YFSETQ. CDR3 in DNA: TGCGCCAGCAGCCTGGGGTCTGGGGAGAACTATGGCTACACCTTC. Residues: CASSLGSGENYGYTF.

The DNA for the CDR3 is TGCGCCAGCAGGGCACAGGGGGCGTACCAAGAGACCCAGTACTTC. It translates to CASRAQGAYQETQYF. The V call is TRBV10-2, the J call TRBJ2-5; 9 bases line up with TRBD1. CDR3 size: 15 residues. Germline lookup yields CDR1 WSHSY and CDR2 SAAADI. V shed 6 bases, J shed 0 bases, and the junction held 5 bases outside the gene matches.

The CDR3 spells CASSLRGTLSEAFF. CDR3 coding DNA: TGTGCCAGCAGCTTACGTGGGACATTATCTGAAGCTTTCTTT. The chain joins TRBV7-3 to TRBJ1-1, with a tentative D call TRBD1 (6 bases). There are 14 residues in the CDR3. Germline CDR1 is SGHTA and CDR2 is FQGTGA. V lost 2 bases and J 6 bases, leaving 13 bases between the germline ends.

This chain links TRBV6-5 with TRBJ2-7, with TRBD1 matching over 7 bases. V was pared by 5 bases and J by 2 bases, with 6 bases of the junction left unmatched. Germline assignment: CDR1 MNHEY and CDR2 SVGAGI. There are 14 residues in the CDR3. The CDR3 bases are TGTGCCAGCAGTACAGGACAGGACCCCTACGAGCAGTACGTC. Translation gives CASSTGQDPYEQYV.